This TCR beta chain was sequenced during a study of CD8+ T cells in alopecia areata. On the study more broadly: Each day, treated patients took oral tofacitinib twice, at 5 to 10 mg per dose.

Sequencing used cDNA as its template, made by extracting RNA and reverse transcribing it. Data came from immunoSEQ multiplex PCR; TCRdb stores just in-frame clones and leaves some out. This sample yields some 180,000 clones, of which approximately 50% are seen a single time; 10% belongs to the top ten. As to treatment: oral pan-JAK inhibitor, 5-10 mg twice daily. V dropped 0 bases and J dropped 1 base, with 7 bases sitting between them. Germline V gene lookup returns CDR1 SGDLS and CDR2 YYNGEE. The CDR3 runs 14 residues. The sequencing used CD8+ T cells sorted from blood, collected at approximately week 51, from a patient treated with tofacitinib. The rearrangement uses TRBV9 and TRBJ2-5; D is unclear. The origin of this receptor is a human donor with alopecia areata. The CDR3, as DNA: TGTGCCAGCAGCGTAGAACAATCCCAAGAGACCCAGTACTTC. It specifies CASSVEQSQETQYF.